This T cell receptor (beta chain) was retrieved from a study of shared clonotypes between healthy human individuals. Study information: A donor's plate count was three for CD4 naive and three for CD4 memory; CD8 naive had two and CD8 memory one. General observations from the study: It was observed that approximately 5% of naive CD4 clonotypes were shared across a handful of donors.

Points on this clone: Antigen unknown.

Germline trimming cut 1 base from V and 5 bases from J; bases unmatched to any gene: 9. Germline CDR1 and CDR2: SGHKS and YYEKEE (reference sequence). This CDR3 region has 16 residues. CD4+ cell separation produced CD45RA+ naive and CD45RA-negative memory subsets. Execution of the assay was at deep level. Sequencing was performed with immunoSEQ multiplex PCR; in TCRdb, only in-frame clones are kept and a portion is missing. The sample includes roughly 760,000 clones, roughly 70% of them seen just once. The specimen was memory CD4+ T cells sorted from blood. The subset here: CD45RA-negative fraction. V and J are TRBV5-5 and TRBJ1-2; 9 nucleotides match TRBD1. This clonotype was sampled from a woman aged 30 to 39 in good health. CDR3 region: CASSLNRGPLVYGYTF. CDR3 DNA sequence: TGTGCCAGCAGCTTGAACAGGGGGCCGCTCGTGTATGGCTACACCTTC. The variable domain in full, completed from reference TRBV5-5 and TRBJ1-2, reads DAGVTQSPTHLIKTRGQQVTLRCSPISGHKSVSWYQQVLGQGPQFIFQYYEKEERGRGNFPDRFSARQFPNYSSELNVNALLLGDSALYLCASSLNRGPLVYGYTFGSGTRLTVV.